The present TCR beta chain was sequenced within a study of blood T cells in healthy people across ages. The CDR3 is 15 amino acids. V was shortened by 0 bases and J by 4 bases, with 12 bases between the two germline ends. The V gene's germline CDR1 is MGHRA and CDR2 YSYEKL. Sample-barcoded 5' priming and a J-beta primer mix drove a second PCR of roughly 6 to 12 cycles. TCRdb itself ran the 5' RACE reads through MiXCR, one entry per CDR3 protein. The sample lists fewer than 2,000,000 distinct CDR3 sequences; 30% to 40% were seen once. The rearrangement joins TRBV4-1 to TRBJ2-5; possibly TRBD2 for D (5 bases). Sequenced input: blood. The TCR was taken from a human donor in good health. The chain's CDR3 is CASSQDSGILETQYF. The DNA of the CDR3 is TGCGCCAGCAGCCAAGATTCCGGGATTTTAGAGACCCAGTACTTC.